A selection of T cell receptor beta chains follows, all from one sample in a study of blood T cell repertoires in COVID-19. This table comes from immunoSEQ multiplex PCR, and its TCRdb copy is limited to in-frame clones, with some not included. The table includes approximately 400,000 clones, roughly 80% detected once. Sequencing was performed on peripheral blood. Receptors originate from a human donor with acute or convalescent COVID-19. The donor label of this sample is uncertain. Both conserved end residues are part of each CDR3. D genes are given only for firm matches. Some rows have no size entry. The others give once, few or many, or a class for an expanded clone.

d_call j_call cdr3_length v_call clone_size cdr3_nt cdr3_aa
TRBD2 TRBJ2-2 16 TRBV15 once TGTGCCACCAGCAGAGGACTATCTAGCGGGATCAGTACCCTGTTTTTT CATSRGLSSGISTLFF
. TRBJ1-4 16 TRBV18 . TGTGCCAGCTCACGCCCCGGGACACCGGGTGGGATGGAACTGTTTTTT CASSRPGTPGGMELFF
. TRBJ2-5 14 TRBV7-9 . TGTGCCAGCAGCTCCGGACAGCCCCAAGAGACCCAGTACTTC CASSSGQPQETQYF
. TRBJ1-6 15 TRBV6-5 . TGTGCCAGCAGTTACGTGTCGGGGAAAGGTTCACCCCTCCACTTT CASSYVSGKGSPLHF
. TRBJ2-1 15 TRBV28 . TGTGCCAGCAGTTTGTTAGAGAGCTCCTACAATGAGCAGTTCTTC CASSLLESSYNEQFF
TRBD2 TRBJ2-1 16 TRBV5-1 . TGCGCCAGCAGCTTAATAGCGGGAGTGGCCTACAATGAGCAGTTCTTC CASSLIAGVAYNEQFF
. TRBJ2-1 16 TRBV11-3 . TGTGCCAGCAGCTTAAACAACGGAGCCGGGTACAATGAGCAGTTCTTC CASSLNNGAGYNEQFF
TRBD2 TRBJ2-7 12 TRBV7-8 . TGTGCCAGCAGCCAGCGGGGGTTGGAGCAGTACTTC CASSQRGLEQYF
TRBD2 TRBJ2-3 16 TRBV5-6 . TGTGCCAGCAGCTTGAGGCTAGCGGGAGACCGGGATACGCAGTATTTT CASSLRLAGDRDTQYF
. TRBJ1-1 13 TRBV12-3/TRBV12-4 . TGTGCCAGCACAGTTTTGTCCCACACTGAAGCTTTCTTT CASTVLSHTEAFF
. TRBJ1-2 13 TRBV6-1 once TGTGCCAGCAGTGACCCGTCTTTGCGGGGCTACACCTTC CASSDPSLRGYTF
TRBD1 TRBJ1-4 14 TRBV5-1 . TGCGCCAGCAGCATGCAGGGGGACAGCGAAAAACTGTTTTTT CASSMQGDSEKLFF
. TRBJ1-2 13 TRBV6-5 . TGTGCCAGCAGTCCGACCCAGGTCTTTGGCTACACCTTC CASSPTQVFGYTF
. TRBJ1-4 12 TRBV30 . TGTGCCTGTTTTCGCTATAATGAAAAACTGTTTTTT CACFRYNEKLFF
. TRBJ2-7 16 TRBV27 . TGTGCCAGCAGTTCCAACCGGGACTTTTTCTCCTACGAGCAGTACTTC CASSSNRDFFSYEQYF
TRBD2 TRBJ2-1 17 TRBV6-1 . TGTGCCAGCAGTGAACCTGGACTAGCGGGGAGAAACAATGAGCAGTTCTTC CASSEPGLAGRNNEQFF
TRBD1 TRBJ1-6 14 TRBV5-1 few TGCGCCAGCAGCACACGACAGGGAGATTCACCCCTCCACTTT CASSTRQGDSPLHF
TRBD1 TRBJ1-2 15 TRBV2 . TGTGCCAGCAGGTTACAGGGGCGCTATGATAGTGGCTACACCTTC CASRLQGRYDSGYTF
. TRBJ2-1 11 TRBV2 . TGTGCCAGCAGTGTCTTCGGTGAGCAGTTCTTC CASSVFGEQFF
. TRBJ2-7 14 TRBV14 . TGTGCCAGCAGCCAAGACAGGGGATACTACGAGCAGTACTTC CASSQDRGYYEQYF
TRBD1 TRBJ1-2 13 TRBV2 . TGTGCCAGCAGTGAAGACAGGGGCTATGGCTACACCTTC CASSEDRGYGYTF
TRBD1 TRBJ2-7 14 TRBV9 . TGTGCCAGCAGCAGGGGGACAGAATCCTACGAGCAGTACTTC CASSRGTESYEQYF
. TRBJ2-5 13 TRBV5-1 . TGCGCCAGCTCCGGGGTGGAGGGTAAGACCCAGTACTTC CASSGVEGKTQYF
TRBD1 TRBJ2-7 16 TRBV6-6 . TGTGCCAGCAGTTACTCCGGCGGACAGGGGGCCTACGAGCAGTACTTC CASSYSGGQGAYEQYF
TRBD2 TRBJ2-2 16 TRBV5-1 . TGCGCCAGCAGCTTTCTTCCTAGCGGGGGGACCGGGGAGCTGTTTTTT CASSFLPSGGTGELFF
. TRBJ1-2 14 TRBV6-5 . TGTGCCAGCAGTTGGTCAGGGGTCAGCTATGGCTACACCTTC CASSWSGVSYGYTF
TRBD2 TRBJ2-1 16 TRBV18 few TGTGCCAGCTCACTGGGGACTAGCGGGGACTACAATGAGCAGTTCTTC CASSLGTSGDYNEQFF
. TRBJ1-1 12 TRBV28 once TGTGCCAGCAGTTTGGGGGGGGCTGAAGCTTTCTTT CASSLGGAEAFF
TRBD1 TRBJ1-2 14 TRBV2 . TGTGCCAGCAGTGGGACAGGAGGTGGTTATGGCTACACCTTC CASSGTGGGYGYTF
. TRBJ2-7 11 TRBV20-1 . TGCACTCGTACTCAATCCTACGAGCAGTACTTC CTRTQSYEQYF
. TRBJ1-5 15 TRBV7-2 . TGTGCCAGCAGCTTAGATTCCGGTAGCAATCAGCCCCAGCATTTT CASSLDSGSNQPQHF
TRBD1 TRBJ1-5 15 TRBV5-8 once TGTGCCAGCAGCTTGGCCGGGACAGGGTTTCAGCCCCAGCATTTT CASSLAGTGFQPQHF
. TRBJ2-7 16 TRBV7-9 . TGTGCCAGCAGCTCATGGTTTAACGGGGGGCGGTACGAGCAGTACTTC CASSSWFNGGRYEQYF
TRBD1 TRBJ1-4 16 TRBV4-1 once TGCGCCAGCAGCCGGCAACCGGGACAGGGGGATGAAAAACTGTTTTTT CASSRQPGQGDEKLFF
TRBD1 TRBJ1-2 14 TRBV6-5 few TGTGCCAGCAGGGGGGACAGGGCTATTTGGGGCTACACCTTC CASRGDRAIWGYTF
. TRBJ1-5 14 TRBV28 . TGTGCCAGCAGGCGGGCCTCTCCTAATCAGCCCCAGCATTTT CASRRASPNQPQHF
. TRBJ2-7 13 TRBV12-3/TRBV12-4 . TGTGCCAGCAGTCCCCCGGGAACCTACGAGCAGTACTTC CASSPPGTYEQYF
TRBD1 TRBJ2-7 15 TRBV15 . TGTGCCACCAGCAGAGAGAGGGACAGCTCCTACGAGCAGTACTTC CATSRERDSSYEQYF
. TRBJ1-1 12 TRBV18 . TGTGCCAGCTCAGTCACAGACCTTGAAGCTTTCTTT CASSVTDLEAFF
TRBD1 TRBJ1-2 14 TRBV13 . TGTGCCAGCAGCCTGGACAGGGTTCAATATGGCTACACCTTC CASSLDRVQYGYTF
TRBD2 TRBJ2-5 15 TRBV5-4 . TGTGCCAGCAGCTTGGGCGGGAGGGGGCAAGAGACCCAGTACTTC CASSLGGRGQETQYF
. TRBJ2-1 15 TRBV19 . TGTGCCAGTAGGCGTAGCGTGGGCTCCTACAATGAGCAGTTCTTC CASRRSVGSYNEQFF
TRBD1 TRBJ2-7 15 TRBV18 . TGTGCCAGCTCACCTTCACGGACAGGATCCTACGAGCAGTACTTC CASSPSRTGSYEQYF
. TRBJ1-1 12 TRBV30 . TGTGCCTGGAGGGCAGGGAACACTGAAGCTTTCTTT CAWRAGNTEAFF
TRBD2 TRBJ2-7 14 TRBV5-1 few TGCGCCAGCAGCTTGGCCCTAGCGGCCTACGAGCAGTACTTC CASSLALAAYEQYF
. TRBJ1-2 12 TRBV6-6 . TGTGCCAGCAGTTACTCGTACAGTCTCTCCACCTTC CASSYSYSLSTF
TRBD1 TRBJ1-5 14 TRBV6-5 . TGTGCCAGCAGTTACGGGACAGGGGCTCAGCCCCAGCATTTT CASSYGTGAQPQHF
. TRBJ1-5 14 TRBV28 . TGTGCCAGCACCGCGGGGGGGAGCAATCAGCCCCAGCATTTT CASTAGGSNQPQHF
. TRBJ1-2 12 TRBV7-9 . TGTGCCAGCACACTTGGGGGGTATGGCTACACCTTC CASTLGGYGYTF
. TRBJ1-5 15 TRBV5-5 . TGTGCCAGCAGCCCACAGGGATCTCGCAATCAGCCCCAGCATTTT CASSPQGSRNQPQHF
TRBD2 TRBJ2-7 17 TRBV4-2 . TGTGCCAGCAGCCAAGTTGGCGGGAGGGCGAGCTCCTACGAGCAGTACTTC CASSQVGGRASSYEQYF
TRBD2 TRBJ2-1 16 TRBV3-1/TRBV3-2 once TGTGCCAGCAGCCAGGACGCGAAGCGGGATTACAATGAGCAGTTCTTC CASSQDAKRDYNEQFF
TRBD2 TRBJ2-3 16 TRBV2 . TGTGCCAGCAGAGGAGGCGGGGGGACTAGCACAGATACGCAGTATTTT CASRGGGGTSTDTQYF
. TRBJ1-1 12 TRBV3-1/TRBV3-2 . TGTGCCAGCAGCGCCAGAGGGTCCGGGGCTTTCTTT CASSARGSGAFF
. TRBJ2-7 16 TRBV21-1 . TGTGCCAGCAACGGCACCCCGACAGGGCTCTCCTACGAGCAGTACTTC CASNGTPTGLSYEQYF
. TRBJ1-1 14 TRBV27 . TGTGCCAGCAAACAACAGGGCGTTGGCACTGAAGCTTTCTTT CASKQQGVGTEAFF
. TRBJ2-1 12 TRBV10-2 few TGCGCCAGCAGTGAGTCGAGGAGTGAGCAGTTCTTC CASSESRSEQFF